A selection of T cell receptor beta chains follows, all from one sample in a study of T cells in localized non-small cell lung cancer. This table comes from immunoSEQ multiplex PCR, and its TCRdb copy is limited to in-frame clones, with some not included. This sample has about 1,400 clones; less than 25% occur once, and the top ten carry 24%. Sequences were derived from normal lung tissue next to the tumor, sampled before any cancer treatment. The receptors were gathered from a male donor aged 60 or older with stage III squamous cell lung carcinoma. Both conserved end residues are part of each CDR3. Each record gives: J gene, V gene, D gene, clone size, CDR3 protein, CDR3 DNA. A D gene is named only where the DNA matches it firmly. Clone size is not always given. Where it is, it says once, few, many or a class for expanded clones.

TRBJ2-7,TRBV6-7,NA,NA,CASTGAYEQYF,TGTGCCAGCACAGGGGCATACGAGCAGTACTTC
TRBJ2-1,TRBV30,TRBD2,NA,CAWNSGSHNEQFF,TGTGCCTGGAATAGCGGGAGTCACAATGAGCAGTTCTTC
TRBJ1-3,TRBV18,NA,large,CASSSSDSSLGNTIYF,TGTGCCAGCTCATCCTCGGACTCGAGCCTCGGAAACACCATATATTTT
TRBJ2-3,TRBV14,TRBD2,NA,CASSQDPGGSSTDTQYF,TGTGCCAGCAGCCAAGATCCGGGCGGGAGTAGCACAGATACGCAGTATTTT
TRBJ2-7,TRBV19,TRBD1,NA,CASRTGTGGSYEQYF,TGTGCCAGTAGGACCGGGACAGGGGGCTCCTACGAGCAGTACTTC
TRBJ1-1,TRBV28,TRBD1,NA,CASSRGRIAEAFF,TGTGCCAGCAGCAGGGGGCGGATCGCTGAAGCTTTCTTT
TRBJ1-1,TRBV14,NA,once,CASSQGFGRADTEAFF,TGTGCCAGCAGCCAAGGATTCGGCAGGGCTGATACTGAAGCTTTCTTT
TRBJ2-3,TRBV30,TRBD2,NA,CAFTGTSGRQRTDTQYF,TGTGCCTTCACCGGGACTAGCGGGAGACAACGCACAGATACGCAGTATTTT
TRBJ1-1,TRBV28,NA,NA,CASSLRRGNAFF,TGTGCCAGCAGTTTACGCCGCGGTAATGCTTTCTTT
TRBJ2-3,TRBV2,NA,few,CASSEGGADTQYF,TGTGCCAGCAGTGAAGGGGGGGCTGATACGCAGTATTTT
TRBJ1-3,TRBV11-3,TRBD1,medium-sized,CASSLSYRDRISGNTIYF,TGTGCCAGCAGCTTAAGCTACCGGGACAGGATCTCTGGAAACACCATATATTTT
TRBJ1-1,TRBV6-8,NA,NA,CASSYSRQVNTEAFF,TGTGCCAGCAGTTACTCGAGACAAGTGAACACTGAAGCTTTCTTT
TRBJ1-1,TRBV28,NA,few,CASSDTQNTEAFF,TGTGCCAGCAGCGATACTCAGAACACTGAAGCTTTCTTT
TRBJ2-3,TRBV9,NA,NA,CASSDSRSNTQYF,TGTGCCAGCAGCGATTCTAGGTCAAATACGCAGTATTTT
TRBJ2-7,TRBV5-1,TRBD2,NA,CASSLGASGAYEQYF,TGCGCCAGCAGCTTGGGGGCTAGCGGGGCCTACGAGCAGTACTTC
TRBJ2-1,TRBV11-3,NA,few,CASSSSDISYNEQFF,TGTGCCAGCAGCTCATCGGACATCTCCTACAATGAGCAGTTCTTC
TRBJ2-1,TRBV11-3,NA,NA,CASSLRLGGETYNEQFF,TGTGCCAGCAGCTTAAGGTTAGGGGGAGAGACCTACAATGAGCAGTTCTTC
TRBJ2-7,TRBV28,TRBD2,few,CASYPGLAPYEQYF,TGTGCCAGCTATCCGGGACTAGCGCCCTACGAGCAGTACTTC
TRBJ2-7,TRBV5-1,TRBD1,NA,CASSGRRQGAFWEQYF,TGCGCCAGCAGCGGCCGGAGACAGGGGGCCTTTTGGGAGCAGTACTTC
TRBJ1-2,TRBV11-3,NA,medium-sized,CASSHLQLITDYGYTF,TGTGCCAGCAGCCACCTCCAGTTAATTACCGACTATGGCTACACCTTC
TRBJ2-3,TRBV19,TRBD2,NA,CASSIGLAGGQDTQYF,TGTGCCAGTAGTATAGGACTAGCGGGAGGGCAAGATACGCAGTATTTT
TRBJ2-3,TRBV15,TRBD2,NA,CATSPTQREFTDTQYF,TGTGCCACCTCCCCGACCCAGCGGGAGTTCACAGATACGCAGTATTTT
TRBJ2-7,TRBV11-3,TRBD2,few,CASRLAASGHYEQYF,TGTGCCAGCAGGCTAGCGGCCAGCGGGCATTACGAGCAGTACTTC
TRBJ2-5,TRBV28,NA,NA,CASSSGKEGETQYF,TGTGCCAGCAGTTCGGGGAAGGAGGGGGAGACCCAGTACTTC
TRBJ2-7,TRBV11-3,NA,medium-sized,CASSPYSGSYEQYF,TGTGCCAGCAGCCCGTATAGCGGATCCTACGAGCAGTACTTC
TRBJ2-2,TRBV19,NA,NA,CASSIENTGELFF,TGTGCCAGTAGTATTGAAAACACCGGGGAGCTGTTTTTT
TRBJ2-7,TRBV6-8,NA,few,CASSYSGTLAYEQYF,TGTGCCAGCAGTTATTCGGGGACACTTGCCTACGAGCAGTACTTC
TRBJ2-2,TRBV29-1,TRBD2,NA,CSVELAGGPRNTGELFF,TGCAGCGTTGAACTAGCGGGAGGGCCTCGAAACACCGGGGAGCTGTTTTTT
TRBJ2-1,TRBV7-5,NA,few,CASSLGGPLKEQFF,TGTGCCAGCAGCTTAGGGGGACCCCTAAAGGAGCAGTTCTTC
TRBJ2-7,TRBV6-8,NA,NA,CASMKTSAEQYF,TGTGCCAGCATGAAAACGAGCGCAGAGCAGTACTTC
TRBJ2-7,TRBV6-8,TRBD2,few,CASSMAGGLYEQYF,TGTGCCAGCTCGATGGCGGGAGGACTCTACGAGCAGTACTTC
TRBJ2-7,TRBV4-1,NA,medium-sized,CASSHPGGSVAEQYF,TGCGCCAGCAGCCACCCCGGTGGGAGTGTCGCCGAGCAGTACTTC
TRBJ2-2,TRBV10-3,TRBD1,NA,CAISEPPGQGKYTNTGELFF,TGTGCCATCAGTGAGCCACCGGGACAGGGGAAATATACGAACACCGGGGAGCTGTTTTTT
TRBJ1-1,TRBV10-3,NA,few,CAISERQANTEAFF,TGTGCCATCAGTGAGAGGCAGGCAAACACTGAAGCTTTCTTT
TRBJ2-2,TRBV11-3,TRBD2,medium-sized,CASSLVASGRLNTGELFF,TGTGCCAGCAGCTTAGTCGCTAGCGGGAGACTGAACACCGGGGAGCTGTTTTTT
TRBJ2-2,TRBV6-8,TRBD2,medium-sized,CASRGLAGGPSGELFF,TGTGCCAGCAGGGGACTAGCGGGAGGGCCAAGCGGGGAGCTGTTTTTT
TRBJ1-3,TRBV11-3,NA,medium-sized,CASSSLMTAGNTIYF,TGTGCCAGCAGCTCCCTCATGACCGCTGGAAACACCATATATTTT
TRBJ2-3,TRBV11-3,TRBD1,NA,CASSLDLGTGRDTQYF,TGTGCCAGCAGCTTAGATCTTGGGACAGGGAGGGATACGCAGTATTTT
TRBJ1-1,TRBV9,NA,NA,CASSVQGGSEAFF,TGTGCCAGCAGCGTACAGGGCGGGAGTGAAGCTTTCTTT
TRBJ2-7,TRBV19,TRBD2,NA,CASSIKIGASGSSYEQYF,TGTGCCAGTAGTATAAAGATCGGGGCTAGCGGGAGCTCCTACGAGCAGTACTTC
TRBJ2-5,TRBV2,TRBD2,few,CASSGYPVSGRDQETQYF,TGTGCCAGCAGTGGGTATCCGGTAAGCGGGAGGGATCAAGAGACCCAGTACTTC
TRBJ2-1,TRBV11-3,NA,medium-sized,CASSSGDSPNEQFF,TGTGCCAGCAGCTCAGGGGACTCGCCCAATGAGCAGTTCTTC
TRBJ2-7,TRBV6-8,NA,NA,CASSYGADASYEQYF,TGTGCCAGCAGTTACGGAGCGGATGCTTCCTACGAGCAGTACTTC
TRBJ2-3,TRBV11-3,NA,medium-sized,CASSYDPGWGSDTQYF,TGTGCCAGCAGCTACGATCCAGGCTGGGGAAGCGATACGCAGTATTTT
TRBJ1-5,TRBV15,NA,NA,CATSPRRDTSNQPQHF,TGTGCCACCAGCCCACGACGGGACACTAGCAATCAGCCCCAGCATTTT
TRBJ1-2,TRBV9,NA,NA,CASSDRDGRYGYTF,TGTGCCAGCAGCGACCGGGACGGACGCTATGGCTACACCTTC
TRBJ2-1,TRBV11-3,TRBD1,NA,CASSLETGENEQFF,TGTGCCAGCAGCTTGGAGACAGGGGAGAATGAGCAGTTCTTC
TRBJ2-7,TRBV6-8,TRBD2,few,CASSYLASGDIGEQYF,TGTGCCAGCAGTTACTTGGCTAGCGGAGACATAGGTGAGCAGTACTTC